This T cell receptor (beta chain) is from a study of Graves' ophthalmopathy and Graves' hyperthyroidism (dated by TCRdb to 2016 to 2019). The study in broad terms: Peripheral blood was collected at initial diagnosis, prior to any treatment. The study used TCR beta repertoire signatures to distinguish Graves' ophthalmopathy from Graves' hyperthyroidism and to predict progression to ophthalmopathy. In total, approximately 130 blood samples were TCR-sequenced: around 42 ophthalmopathy, 80 or so hyperthyroidism and 17 hyperthyroidism-to-ophthalmopathy patients. To explore V-J signatures that distinguish ophthalmopathy from hyperthyroidism, a discovery set of about a hundred patients was enrolled, made up of 40 to 45 with ophthalmopathy and roughly 57 with stable hyperthyroidism. An independent validation cohort was composed of 18 hyperthyroidism patients and about 17 patients who later progressed from hyperthyroidism to ophthalmopathy. In over five hyperthyroidism patients, T-cell repertoires of thyroid tissue and blood were compared. Following sampling, methimazole starting at 30 mg daily was administered to hyperthyroidism patients, and high-dose intravenous methylprednisolone was administered to ophthalmopathy patients. For training and testing, the roughly 97 patients in the discovery cohort were randomly divided in a 7:3 ratio. The full study reports these points: Most of the expanded thyroid clonotypes with a frequency above 0.001 were also detected in blood, and it was suggested that the thyroid immune response may be reflected by blood repertoires. Sample size was not statistically predetermined, and group allocation was not concealed from the investigators. In validation, the model predicted ophthalmopathy progression with more than 70% sensitivity and roughly 78% specificity; roughly 12 predicted patients were CT-confirmed with GO in a median of 6.5 months. The 13-signature model separated ophthalmopathy from stable hyperthyroidism with over 85% sensitivity and around 84% specificity in cross-validation, and 80%/75% in the test set.

CDR1 and CDR2 are read off the germline V gene (reference sequence) as SGHAT and FQDESV. The CDR3 has 13 amino acids, counting the end cysteine and phenylalanine. The retained sequence is limited to the CDR3, 39 bases, with the frame set at the first base. The junction shows trimming of 5 bases on V and 4 bases on J, plus 11 bases between the germline ends. For repertoire sequencing, TCR beta CDR3 regions were amplified from RNA transcripts. The first round of RT-PCR was done with HTBI primers and the Qiagen OneStep RT-PCR kit, and was followed by a second round of multiplex PCR, then size selection and purification. Libraries were sequenced on an Illumina HiSeq2000 using paired-end 100 bp reads. From the authors' description of their analysis: SOAPnuke was used to process the reads, throwing out any read that had adapters, had uncalled bases, had a mean Phred below 15, or lacked an exact constant-primer or identifier match. COPE v1.2.5 was used to merge the high-quality paired reads. Unique nucleotide sequences were defined as clonotypes and aligned to IMGT TRB V, D and J references using MiTCR v1.1. The analysis was limited to V-J combinations with a frequency above 0.0001, which together covered about 99% of repertoires. For each V-J combination, a TCR clonal expansion and chaos score was defined as F50 clonal expansion divided by the chaos observed in the TCRdist matrix. Welch's t-statistics and random forest were used to reduce features to some 13 V-J combinations, which were fed into a naive Bayes classifier. Thyroid-blood repertoire similarity was quantified with the Morisita-Horn index. The public reads were quality trimmed at Q25 with fastp and then assembled into clones with MiXCR by TCRdb, keeping productive beta chains. Every distinct CDR3 protein forms one entry, paired with its most common genes and DNA. TCRdb, not the original authors, processed these V and J calls. Within this sample are 620,000 or so distinct CDR3 sequences, with about a fifth of them counted one time only. Approximately 7% of the sample is in the top ten clones.

A patient counted as having stable hyperthyroidism if there was no progression to ophthalmopathy within 18 months of follow-up. Hyperthyroidism patients were newly diagnosed, were aged 18 to 65 years, and had a disease duration under 2 months. Anyone with other autoimmune diseases, uncontrolled infections, pregnancy or lactation was excluded from the study. Diagnosis was based on clinical symptoms, serum thyroxine, TRAb, thyroid ultrasound and orbital computed tomography. Ficoll-Paque density gradient centrifugation was used to isolate PBMCs from about 10 ml of fresh peripheral blood. Trizol reagent was used to extract the total RNA, and its quality was then checked on an Agilent 2100 Bioanalyzer. On this clonotype itself: Its antigen target is currently unknown. A much larger clone differs by one base, so this may be a read error.

The chain is encoded by TRBV11-1 joined to TRBJ2-5, with a tentative D gene TRBD2 over 6 matching bases. This clonotype was obtained from a woman aged 18 to 35 with stable Graves' hyperthyroidism. Some clones in this sample may be carry-over from other donors' samples. Donor details come from another sample of the same person, matched by shared clones. The sample consisted of peripheral blood. The DNA is TGTGCCAGCAGCGGGGGGTCCACAGAGACCCAGTACTTC. Translated, this gives CASSGGSTETQYF. Reference TRBV11-1 and TRBJ2-5 proteins supply the regions before and after the CDR3; the full variable domain is: EAEVAQSPRYKITEKSQAVAFWCDPISGHATLYWYRQILGQGPELLVQFQDESVVDDSQLPKDRFSAERLKGVDSTLKIQPAELGDSAMYLCASSGGSTETQYFGPGTRLLVL.